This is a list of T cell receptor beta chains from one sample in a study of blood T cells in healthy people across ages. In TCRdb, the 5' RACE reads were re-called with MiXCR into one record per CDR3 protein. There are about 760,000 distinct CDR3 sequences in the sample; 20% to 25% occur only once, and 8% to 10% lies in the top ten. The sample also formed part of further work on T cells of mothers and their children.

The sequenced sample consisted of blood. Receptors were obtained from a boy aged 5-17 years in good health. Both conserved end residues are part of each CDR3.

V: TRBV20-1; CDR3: CSATRQGSNEKLFF
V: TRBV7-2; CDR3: CASSFGTSGTDTQYF
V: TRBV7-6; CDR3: CASSSTGGVEYVGKLFF
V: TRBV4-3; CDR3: CASSQARLLQGLDTQYF
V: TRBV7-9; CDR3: CASSSGQGENSPLHF
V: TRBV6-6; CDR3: CAYVSVYSYEQYF
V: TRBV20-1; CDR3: CSARATRTGFNEKLFF
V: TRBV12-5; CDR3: CASGLADRLYTGELFF
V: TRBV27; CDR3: CASSGGRRQETQYF
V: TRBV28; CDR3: CASSPGTSGRYNEQFF
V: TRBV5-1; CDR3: CASSYREGRAGDTQYF
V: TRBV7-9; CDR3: CASSLRLAGLETQYF
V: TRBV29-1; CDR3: CSVITENYGYTF
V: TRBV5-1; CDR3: CASSEDRAPNIQYF
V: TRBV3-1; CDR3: CASSPRQGVTGELFF
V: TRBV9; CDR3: CASSSTGEGYTF
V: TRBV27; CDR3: CASRGPPSYNEQFF
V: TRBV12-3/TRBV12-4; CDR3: CASSFGTEQYF
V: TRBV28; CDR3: CASSFPQAEQYF
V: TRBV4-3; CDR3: CASSQRDRDGEKLFF